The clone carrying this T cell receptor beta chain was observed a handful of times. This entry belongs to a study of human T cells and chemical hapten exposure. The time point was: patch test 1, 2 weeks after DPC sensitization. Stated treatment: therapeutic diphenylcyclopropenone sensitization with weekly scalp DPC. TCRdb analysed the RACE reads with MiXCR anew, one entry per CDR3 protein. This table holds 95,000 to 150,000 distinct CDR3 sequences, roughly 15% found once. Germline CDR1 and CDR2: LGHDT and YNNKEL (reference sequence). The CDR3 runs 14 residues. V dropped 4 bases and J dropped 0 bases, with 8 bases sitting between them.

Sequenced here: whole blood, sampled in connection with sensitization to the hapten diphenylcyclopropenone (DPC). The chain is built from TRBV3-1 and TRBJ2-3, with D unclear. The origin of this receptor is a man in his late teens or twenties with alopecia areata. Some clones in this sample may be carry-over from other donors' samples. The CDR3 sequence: CASSRGYSTDTQYF. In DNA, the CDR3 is TGTGCCAGCAGCCGAGGCTATAGCACAGATACGCAGTATTTT.